This TCR beta chain emerged from a study of CD4+ T cells in melanoma. Study-level results: CD8+ T cell, macrophage and B cell function reportedly correlated with neoantigen-specific CD4+ T cells.

Germline CDR1 is SGHKS and CDR2 is YYEKEE (reference sequence). The CDR3 sequence is 15 residues long. Clones were read by immunoSEQ multiplex PCR, and TCRdb kept only the in-frame ones, dropping some. The sample has roughly 3,600 clones, 55% to 85% seen once. A note on this clone: Its matching antigen is unknown. One junction end disagrees with the germline gene, perhaps due to a read error.

This receptor was obtained from a human donor with melanoma. V is TRBV5-5 and J is TRBJ2-7, with 7 bases that match TRBD1. The sample comprised tumor tissue. The CDR3 is CASSQGRQGNYEQYF. Here the CDR3 DNA reads TGCGCCAGCAGCCAAGGTCGACAGGGCAACTACGAGCAGTACTTC.